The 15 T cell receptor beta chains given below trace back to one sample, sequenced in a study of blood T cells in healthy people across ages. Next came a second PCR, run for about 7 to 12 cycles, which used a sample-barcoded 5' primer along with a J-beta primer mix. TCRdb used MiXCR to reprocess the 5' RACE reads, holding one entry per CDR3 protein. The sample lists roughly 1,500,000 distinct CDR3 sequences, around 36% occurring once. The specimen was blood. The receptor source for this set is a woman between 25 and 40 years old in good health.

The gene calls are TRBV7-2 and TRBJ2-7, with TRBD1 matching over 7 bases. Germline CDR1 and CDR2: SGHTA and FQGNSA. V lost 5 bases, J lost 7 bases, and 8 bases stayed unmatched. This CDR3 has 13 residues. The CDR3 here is CASSAKQGLEQYF. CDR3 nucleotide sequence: TGTGCCAGCAGCGCCAAACAGGGGCTGGAGCAGTACTTC.

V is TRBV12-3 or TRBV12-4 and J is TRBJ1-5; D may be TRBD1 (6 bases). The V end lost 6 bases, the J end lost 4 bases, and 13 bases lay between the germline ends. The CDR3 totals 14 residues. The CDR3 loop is CASRPDSLNQPQHF. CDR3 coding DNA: TGTGCCAGCAGGCCGGACAGTTTGAATCAGCCCCAGCATTTT.

The CDR3, as DNA: TGCAGTGCTAGAGATTTGCCAGGGGGCTTGTACCAAGAGACCCAGTACTTC. Amino acid sequence: CSARDLPGGLYQETQYF. The chain couples TRBV20-1 to TRBJ2-5, with 8 bases fitting TRBD1. Germline CDR1 DFQATT, CDR2 SNEGSKA (reference sequence). The CDR3 loop spans 17 amino acids. Trimming cost V 0 bases and J 0 bases; bases outside gene matches: 9.

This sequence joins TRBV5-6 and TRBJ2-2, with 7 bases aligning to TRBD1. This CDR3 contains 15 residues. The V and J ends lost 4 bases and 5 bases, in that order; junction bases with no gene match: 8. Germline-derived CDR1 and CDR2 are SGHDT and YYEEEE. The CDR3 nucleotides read TGTGCCAGCAGCCCCCGGGACAGAATGACCGGGGAGCTGTTTTTT. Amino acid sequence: CASSPRDRMTGELFF. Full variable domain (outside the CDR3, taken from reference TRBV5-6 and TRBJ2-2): DAGVTQSPTHLIKTRGQQVTLRCSPKSGHDTVSWYQQALGQGPQFIFQYYEEEERQRGNFPDRFSGHQFPNYSSELNVNALLLGDSALYLCASSPRDRMTGELFFGEGSRLTVL.

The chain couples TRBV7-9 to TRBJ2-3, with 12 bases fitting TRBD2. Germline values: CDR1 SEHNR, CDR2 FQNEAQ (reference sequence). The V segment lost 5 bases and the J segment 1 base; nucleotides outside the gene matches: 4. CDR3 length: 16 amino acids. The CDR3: CASSMTSGSGTDTQYF. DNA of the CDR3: TGTGCCAGCAGCATGACTAGCGGGAGCGGCACAGATACGCAGTATTTT.

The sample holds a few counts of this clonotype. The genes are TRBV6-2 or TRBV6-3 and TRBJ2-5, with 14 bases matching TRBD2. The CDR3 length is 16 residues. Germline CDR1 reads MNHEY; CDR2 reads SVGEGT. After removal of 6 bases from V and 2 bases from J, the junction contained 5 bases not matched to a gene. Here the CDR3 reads CASRRGLAGGQETQYF. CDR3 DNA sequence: TGTGCCAGCAGACGTGGACTAGCGGGAGGACAAGAGACCCAGTACTTC.

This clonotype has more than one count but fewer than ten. The CDR3: CASNQRTTTYEQYF. The CDR3 bases are TGTGCCAGCAACCAACGGACAACAACCTACGAGCAGTACTTC. The J gene is TRBJ2-7, the V gene TRBV5-5, with D maybe TRBD1 (5 bases). V was pared by 6 bases and J by 2 bases, with 15 bases between. The CDR3 is made up of 14 amino acids. The germline V gene has CDR1 SGHKS and CDR2 YYEKEE (reference sequence).

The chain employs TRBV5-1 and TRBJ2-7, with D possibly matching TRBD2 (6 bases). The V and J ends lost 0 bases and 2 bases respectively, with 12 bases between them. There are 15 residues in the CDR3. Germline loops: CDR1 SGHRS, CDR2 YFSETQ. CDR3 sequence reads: CASSLDAGRTYEQYF. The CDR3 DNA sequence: TGCGCCAGCAGCTTGGATGCAGGGAGGACCTACGAGCAGTACTTC.

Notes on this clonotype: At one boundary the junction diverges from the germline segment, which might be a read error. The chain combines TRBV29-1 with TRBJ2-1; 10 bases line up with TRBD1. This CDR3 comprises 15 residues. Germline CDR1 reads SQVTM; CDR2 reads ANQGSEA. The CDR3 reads CGVITTGGFGNEQFF. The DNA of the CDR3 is TGCGGCGTTATTACGACAGGGGGCTTTGGCAATGAGCAGTTCTTC.

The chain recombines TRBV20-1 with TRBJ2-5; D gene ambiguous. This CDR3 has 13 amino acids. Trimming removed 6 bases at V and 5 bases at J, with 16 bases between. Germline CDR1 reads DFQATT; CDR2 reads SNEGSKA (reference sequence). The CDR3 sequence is CSAQGPYRETQYF. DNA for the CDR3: TGCAGTGCCCAAGGGCCATACCGGGAGACCCAGTACTTC.

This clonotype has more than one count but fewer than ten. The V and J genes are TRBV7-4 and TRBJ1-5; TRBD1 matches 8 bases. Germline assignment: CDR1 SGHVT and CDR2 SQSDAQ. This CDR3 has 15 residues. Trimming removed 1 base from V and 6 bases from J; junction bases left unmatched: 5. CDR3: CASSLVPGGSQPQHF. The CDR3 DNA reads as TGTGCCAGCAGCTTAGTCCCAGGGGGCAGTCAGCCCCAGCATTTT.

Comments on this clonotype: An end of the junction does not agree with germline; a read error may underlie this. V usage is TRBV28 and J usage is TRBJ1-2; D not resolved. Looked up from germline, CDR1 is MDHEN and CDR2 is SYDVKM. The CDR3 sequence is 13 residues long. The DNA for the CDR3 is TGTGCCAGCAGTTTAGCCACAGACTATGGCTGCACCTTC. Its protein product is CASSLATDYGCTF.

The CDR3: CASSLAGNQPQYF. The CDR3 nucleotides read TGCGCCAGCAGCTTGGCAGGCAATCAGCCCCAGTATTTT. The rearrangement joins TRBV5-1 to TRBJ1-5; D not certain. The J call may be wrong; the DNA end is better matched by TRBJ2-3. Germline lookup yields CDR1 SGHRS and CDR2 YFSETQ. CDR3 size: 13 residues.

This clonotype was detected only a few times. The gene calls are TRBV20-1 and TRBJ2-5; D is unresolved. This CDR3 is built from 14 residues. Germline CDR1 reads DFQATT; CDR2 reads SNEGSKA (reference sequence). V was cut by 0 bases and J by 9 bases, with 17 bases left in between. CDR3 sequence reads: CSARDPTTVAAQYF. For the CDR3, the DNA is TGCAGTGCTAGAGACCCGACGACCGTCGCGGCCCAGTACTTC.

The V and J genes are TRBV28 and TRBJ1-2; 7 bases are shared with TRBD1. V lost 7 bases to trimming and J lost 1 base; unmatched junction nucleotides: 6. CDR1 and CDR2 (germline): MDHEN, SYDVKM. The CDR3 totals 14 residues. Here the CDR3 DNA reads TGTGCCAGCACCCGGGACAGCGTTAACTATGGCTACACCTTC. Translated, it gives CASTRDSVNYGYTF.